This is a list of T cell receptor beta chains from one sample in a study of CXCR3-negative and CXCR3-positive naive CD8 T cells. Each CDR3 protein gets one entry in TCRdb, which reprocessed the 5' RACE reads and gives no DNA. This sample's table has 85,000 to 120,000 distinct CDR3 sequences. Sequencing was carried out using naive CXCR3+ CD8+ T cells from blood. These receptors came from a human donor in good health. Some clones in this sample may be carry-over from other donors' samples. Both conserved end residues are part of each CDR3. The order of the fields is V gene, J gene, CDR3 protein.

>TRBV7-9|TRBJ2-7
CASSFSLETSYEQYF
>TRBV7-3|TRBJ1-5
CASSSTDRYSNQPQHF
>TRBV12-3/TRBV12-4|TRBJ2-7
CASSLADRGILDEQYF
>TRBV13|TRBJ2-3
CASASERNTDTQYF
>TRBV5-5|TRBJ1-5
CASSPVRDRSFHNQPQHF
>TRBV4-3|TRBJ2-1
CASSQAPREQFF
>TRBV3-1|TRBJ2-7
CASSPPSGRREQYF
>TRBV20-1|TRBJ2-7
CSAASEGAGYEQYF
>TRBV4-1|TRBJ2-7
CASSQGPLGDEQYF
>TRBV29-1|TRBJ1-3
CSVVAGSGNTIYF
>TRBV29-1|TRBJ2-7
CSVDRAGEQYF
>TRBV5-1|TRBJ2-1
CASSTSGGPYNEQFF
>TRBV7-8|TRBJ2-2
CASSLEVGELFF
>TRBV3-1|TRBJ2-5
CASSQEISGYQETQYF
>TRBV19|TRBJ2-1
CASSMGAGSYNEQFF
>TRBV19|TRBJ1-1
CASSIVERPGTEAFF
>TRBV7-3|TRBJ2-1
CASSPGSSYNEQFF
>TRBV3-1|TRBJ2-7
CASSPASGSPAYEQYF
>TRBV29-1|TRBJ2-2
CSVEERDTGELFF
>TRBV29-1|TRBJ2-7
CSVEDPQLGLYF